A single sample gave rise to the 23 T cell receptor beta chains below, sequenced in a study of cytomegalovirus exposure and HLA in healthy donors. 60 Vbeta and 13 Jbeta primers were used in PCR. The data were produced by immunoSEQ multiplex PCR, yet TCRdb's version contains in-frame clones alone and is incomplete. The repertoire holds 120,000 or so clones, around 70% seen once, with approximately 3.8% in the top ten. Sequenced input: PBMCs. All receptors derive from a woman between 35 and 50 years old in good health and CMV-seronegative.

The chain uses TRBV5-1 and TRBJ1-1, with 8 bases identical to TRBD1. J was trimmed by 3 bases and V by 3 bases; bases with no gene match: 1. There are 13 residues in the CDR3. Germline V lookup: CDR1 SGHRS, CDR2 YFSETQ. CDR3 sequence (DNA): TGCGCCAGCAGCTCGACAGGGGACACTGAAGCTTTCTTT. It yields the protein CASSSTGDTEAFF.

This chain uses TRBV4-3 with TRBJ1-2; 10 bases line up with TRBD1. The length of the CDR3 is 15 residues. The trim removed 3 bases at V and 4 bases at J, leaving 5 bases unmatched. Looked up from germline, CDR1 is LGHNA and CDR2 is YSLEER. In DNA form, the CDR3 reads TGCGCCAGCAGCCAGGACAGGGGGTTAAGCTATGGCTACACCTTC. The encoded protein is CASSQDRGLSYGYTF.

The chain couples TRBV29-1 to TRBJ1-1; D is perhaps TRBD1 (6 bases). The CDR3 spans 11 residues. The V end lost 4 bases, the J end lost 9 bases, and 12 bases lay between the germline ends. Germline CDR1 is SQVTM and CDR2 is ANQGSEA. This CDR3 reads CSVAGTIKAFF. For the CDR3, the DNA is TGCAGCGTTGCCGGGACAATAAAAGCTTTCTTT.

The chain combines TRBV9 with TRBJ2-5, with 12 bases matching TRBD2. V lost 1 base, J lost 4 bases, and 5 bases stayed unmatched. The germline gives CDR1 SGDLS, CDR2 YYNGEE. This CDR3 contains 16 residues. Written as DNA, the CDR3 is TGTGCCAGCAGCGTAAGCTCGGGACTAGCGGGAGAGACCCAGTACTTC. Its translation: CASSVSSGLAGETQYF. The full variable domain, in which reference TRBV9 and TRBJ2-5 provide the parts outside the CDR3, is DSGVTQTPKHLITATGQRVTLRCSPRSGDLSVYWYQQSLDQGLQFLIQYYNGEERAKGNILERFSAQQFPDLHSELNLSSLELGDSALYFCASSVSSGLAGETQYFGPGTRLLVL.

The chain is built from TRBV21-1 and TRBJ1-1; TRBD1, as called in the table, went unchecked against the DNA. TRBV21-1 is flagged as a pseudogene. The CDR3 totals 15 residues. In DNA, the CDR3 is TGTGCCAGCAGAGCACGAGGGGGCTGGAACACTGAAGCTTTCTTT. It translates to CASRARGGWNTEAFF.

The chain uses TRBV5-4 and TRBJ2-7; possibly TRBD2 for D (6 bases). V lost 4 bases and J 3 bases, leaving 11 bases between the germline ends. Germline V CDR1 and CDR2: SGHNT, YYREEE (reference sequence). CDR3 length equals 13 residues. CDR3 loop: CASSPGDGYEQYF. DNA of the CDR3: TGTGCCAGCAGCCCGGGGGACGGCTACGAGCAGTACTTC.

This rearrangement joins TRBV5-1 to TRBJ1-1; no definite D call. Germline CDR1 SGHRS, CDR2 YFSETQ. CDR3 length equals 16 residues. The germline V and J ends were trimmed by 0 bases and 4 bases, with 16 bases remaining between them. The CDR3 nucleotides are TGCGCCAGCAGCTTGGAAGGGTTGGGGAGCGGCACTGAAGCTTTCTTT. Its translation: CASSLEGLGSGTEAFF.

This clone was seen more than once but under ten times. Here the CDR3 reads CAISVLGLNTEAFF. The CDR3 nucleotides read TGTGCCATCAGTGTCCTAGGCTTGAACACTGAAGCTTTCTTT. The rearrangement links TRBV10-3 to TRBJ1-1; D remains unclear. Per the germline V gene, CDR1 is ENHRY and CDR2 is SYGVKD. The CDR3 extends over 14 amino acids. The V gene lost 4 bases and the J gene lost 0 bases, with 9 bases spanning the gap.

The V gene is TRBV5-1, the J gene TRBJ2-5, with D perhaps matching TRBD2 (6 bases). CDR1 is SGHRS and CDR2 is YFSETQ in the germline V gene. The ends were cut back, 1 base at V and 4 bases at J, with 14 bases in the middle. The CDR3 totals 15 residues. For the CDR3, the DNA is TGCGCCAGCAGCTTGATGCCTCGGGGAGGAGAGACCCAGTACTTC. Its protein is CASSLMPRGGETQYF.

This chain uses TRBV30 with TRBJ2-3; 8 bases agree with TRBD2. V lost 3 bases, J lost 7 bases, and 6 bases stayed unmatched. This CDR3 is 13 amino acids long. Germline CDR1 reads GTSNPN; CDR2 reads SVGIG (reference sequence). The chain's CDR3 is CAWSPTSGNTQYF. The CDR3 DNA reads as TGTGCCTGGAGCCCTACTAGCGGAAATACGCAGTATTTT. Using reference TRBV30 and TRBJ2-3 for the parts outside the CDR3, the full variable domain is SQTIHQWPATLVQPVGSPLSLECTVEGTSNPNLYWYRQAAGRGLQLLFYSVGIGQISSEVPQNLSASRPQDRQFILSSKKLLLSDSGFYLCAWSPTSGNTQYFGPGTRLTVL.

The chain has TRBV6-1 and TRBJ2-5; maybe TRBD2 (5 bases). Germline CDR1 and CDR2: MNHNS and SASEGT. V dropped 4 bases and J dropped 5 bases, with 14 bases sitting between them. This CDR3 is built from 14 residues. The CDR3 nucleotides are TGTGCCAGCAGTGGTGTCCCGAGGGTGGAGACCCAGTACTTC. Amino acids: CASSGVPRVETQYF.

The V gene is TRBV5-4, the J gene TRBJ2-7; D perhaps matches TRBD1 (5 bases). The germline CDR1 and CDR2 sequences are SGHNT and YYREEE (reference sequence). Trimming took off 2 bases at V and 2 bases at J, with 11 bases between the two ends. The CDR3 totals 14 residues. The CDR3 spells CASSLGQGPYEQYF. DNA of the CDR3: TGTGCCAGCAGCTTAGGCCAGGGTCCCTACGAGCAGTACTTC. Full variable domain (outside the CDR3, taken from reference TRBV5-4 and TRBJ2-7): ETGVTQSPTHLIKTRGQQVTLRCSSQSGHNTVSWYQQALGQGPQFIFQYYREEENGRGNFPPRFSGLQFPNYSSELNVNALELDDSALYLCASSLGQGPYEQYFGPGTRLTVT.

This clone showed up just once. This chain joins TRBV6-5 and TRBJ1-1; a possible D gene is TRBD1 (6 bases). The germline CDR1 and CDR2 sequences are MNHEY and SVGAGI. The CDR3 runs 14 residues. V was clipped by 4 bases and J by 7 bases, with 16 bases between them. CDR3 coding DNA: TGTGCCAGCAGTTCGGGATACAGGGACGTTGAAGCTTTCTTT. Translating it yields CASSSGYRDVEAFF.

The genes are TRBV7-2 and TRBJ2-7, with 7 bases aligning to TRBD2. Germline CDR1 SGHTA, CDR2 FQGNSA. With 2 bases clipped from V and 7 bases from J, the junction kept 14 bases outside the gene matches. There are 16 residues in the CDR3. The CDR3 DNA reads as TGTGCCAGCAGCTTAAAGGTTATGGGCTCCGGGAGGGAGCAGTACTTC. Protein product: CASSLKVMGSGREQYF.

This clone has a single count. The genes are TRBV18 and TRBJ2-5; 7 bases are shared with TRBD2. The CDR3 runs to 16 residues. Germline values: CDR1 KGHSH, CDR2 LQKENI. After removal of 0 bases from V and 1 base from J, the junction contained 5 bases not matched to a gene. The DNA for the CDR3 is TGTGCCAGCTCACCACCGAGGGGCGGGGGCCAAGAGACCCAGTACTTC. Its protein product is CASSPPRGGGQETQYF.

The V call is TRBV7-8, the J call TRBJ2-1; 14 bases fit TRBD2. V lost 5 bases to trimming and J lost 10 bases; unmatched junction nucleotides: 10. The germline CDR1 and CDR2 sequences are SGHVS and FQNEAQ. This CDR3 is built from 16 residues. CDR3 residues: CASSPPGLAGDREQFF. The CDR3 coding sequence is TGTGCCAGCAGCCCGCCGGGACTAGCGGGAGACAGGGAGCAGTTCTTC. The whole variable domain, filled in from reference TRBV7-8 and TRBJ2-1, reads GAGVSQSPRYKVAKRGQDVALRCDPISGHVSLFWYQQALGQGPEFLTYFQNEAQLDKSGLPSDRFFAERPEGSVSTLKIQRTQQEDSAVYLCASSPPGLAGDREQFFGPGTRLTVL.

Notes on this clone: The junction departs from germline at one end; a sequencing error may be responsible. The chain has TRBV7-2 and TRBJ2-7; D unclear. Germline V gene sequence: CDR1 SGHTA, CDR2 FQGNSA. The CDR3 covers 13 residues. The CDR3 protein is CANSPRHLYEQYF. The CDR3 DNA reads TGTGCCAACAGCCCCCGACACCTCTACGAGCAGTACTTC.

V is TRBV18 and J is TRBJ2-1; no clear D. V was cut by 6 bases and J by 9 bases, with 18 bases left in between. This CDR3 contains 14 residues. Germline CDR1 and CDR2: KGHSH and LQKENI. CDR3 loop: CASSSGHQSGEQFF. CDR3 DNA sequence: TGTGCCAGCTCCTCGGGTCACCAAAGTGGTGAGCAGTTCTTC. Together with reference TRBV18 and TRBJ2-1, the CDR3 gives the full variable domain: NAGVMQNPRHLVRRRGQEARLRCSPMKGHSHVYWYRQLPEEGLKFMVYLQKENIIDESGMPKERFSAEFPKEGPSILRIQQVVRGDSAAYFCASSSGHQSGEQFFGPGTRLTVL.

This clone appeared a few times. V usage is TRBV6-1 and J usage is TRBJ1-1; 10 nucleotides match TRBD1. CDR3 size: 15 residues. J lost 5 bases, V lost 7 bases, and 10 bases had no gene match. The germline V gene encodes CDR1 MNHNS and CDR2 SASEGT. This CDR3 is CASTRTTGGLTEAFF. CDR3 nucleotides: TGTGCCAGCACTCGTACGACAGGGGGCTTGACTGAAGCTTTCTTT.

The chain joins TRBV7-9 to TRBJ2-3, with 7 bases aligning to TRBD2. In germline, CDR1 is SEHNR, CDR2 FQNEAQ (reference sequence). With 4 bases clipped from V and 2 bases from J, the junction kept 6 bases outside the gene matches. This CDR3 spans 15 amino acids. CDR3 sequence (DNA): TGTGCCAGCAGCTCTATAGCGGGCCTCACAGATACGCAGTATTTT. As protein: CASSSIAGLTDTQYF.

The rearrangement links TRBV28 to TRBJ2-7; tentative D call: TRBD1 (6 bases). Germline V gene data show CDR1 as MDHEN and CDR2 as SYDVKM. Trimming shortened V by 5 bases and J by 5 bases, and 19 bases separated the two germline ends. The CDR3 totals 15 residues. DNA for the CDR3: TGTGCCAGCAGTACAGGGTTGGGGGCACTCGACGAGCAGTACTTC. Its translation: CASSTGLGALDEQYF.

V is TRBV28 and J is TRBJ1-4; D might be TRBD1 (6 bases). Per germline, CDR1 MDHEN and CDR2 SYDVKM. CDR3 length: 15 residues. Trimming removed 4 bases at V and 4 bases at J, with 13 bases between. CDR3 region: CASSSAGANNEKLFF. The CDR3 nucleotides read TGTGCCAGCAGTTCCGCAGGGGCTAATAATGAAAAACTGTTTTTT.

The rearrangement uses TRBV5-4 and TRBJ2-2; a possible D gene is TRBD1 (5 bases). The V end was cut by 0 bases, the J end by 6 bases, with 12 bases between. The CDR3 runs to 15 residues. Germline CDR1 reads SGHNT; CDR2 reads YYREEE (reference sequence). The CDR3, as DNA: TGTGCCAGCAGCTTGGGCGCAGGGCCTTCCGGGGAGCTGTTTTTT. Encoded protein: CASSLGAGPSGELFF.